One sample yielded the 14 T cell receptor beta chains listed below, sequenced in a study of response to subunit inactivated influenza vaccine. In TCRdb, the RT-PCR reads were re-called with MiXCR into one record per CDR3 protein. Of under 850,000 distinct CDR3 sequences listed, approximately 17% are singletons. Material: PBMCs from blood, obtained more than 4 days after vaccination. These receptors originate from a man aged 45 to 65 who received an inactivated influenza vaccine.

This clonotype was seen once. V and J are TRBV20-1 and TRBJ2-4; a weak D match, TRBD1 (6 bases). Germline V lookup: CDR1 DFQATT, CDR2 SNEGSKA (reference sequence). The CDR3 is 15 residues long. Deletions cut 6 bases from V and 0 bases from J, with 15 bases between. The CDR3 spells CSADWAGAAKNIQYF. The CDR3 coding sequence is TGCAGTGCCGACTGGGCAGGGGCAGCCAAAAACATTCAGTACTTC.

The chain recombines TRBV10-3 with TRBJ1-6, with TRBD1 matching 10 bases. Germline V gene lookup returns CDR1 ENHRY and CDR2 SYGVKD. J gave up 5 bases and V 6 bases, and 7 bases lay outside the gene matches. This CDR3 spans 16 amino acids. CDR3 sequence (DNA): TGTGCCATCAGGGGGACAGGGGATATTAATAATTCACCCCTCCACTTT. The encoded protein is CAIRGTGDINNSPLHF.

The gene calls are TRBV4-3 and TRBJ2-1; perhaps TRBD1 as D (6 bases). V dropped 5 bases and J dropped 10 bases, with 9 bases sitting between them. From germline, CDR1 is LGHNA and CDR2 YSLEER. The CDR3 runs 11 residues. The CDR3 here is CASSAGTEQFF. The DNA for the CDR3 is TGCGCCAGCAGCGCAGGGACAGAGCAGTTCTTC.

CDR3 bases: TGTGCCATCAGTGCGGGACACACGAACACCGGGGAGCTGTTTTTT. Protein product: CAISAGHTNTGELFF. This rearrangement joins TRBV10-3 to TRBJ2-2, with D perhaps matching TRBD1 (6 bases). Germline loops: CDR1 ENHRY, CDR2 SYGVKD. Trimming cost V 4 bases and J 0 bases, with 9 bases left between them. The CDR3 loop spans 15 amino acids.

This clonotype was seen a handful of times. This chain links TRBV5-1 with TRBJ1-6; no reliable D call. The V end was cut by 5 bases, the J end by 5 bases, with 5 bases between. Per germline, CDR1 SGHRS and CDR2 YFSETQ. This CDR3 has 12 residues. CDR3 residues: CASRVNNSPLHF. As DNA, the CDR3 is TGCGCCAGCAGAGTTAATAATTCACCCCTCCACTTT.

Only a few counts were recorded for this clonotype. The chain links TRBV28 to TRBJ2-1, with no clear D. The CDR3 extends over 18 amino acids. CDR1 and CDR2 (germline): MDHEN, SYDVKM. Trimming removed 5 bases at V and 5 bases at J, with 25 bases between. CDR3 sequence: CASSLGLYKTRWNNEQFF. The CDR3 bases are TGTGCCAGCAGTCTTGGGCTATACAAAACACGCTGGAACAATGAGCAGTTCTTC.

The sample holds a few counts of this clonotype. This chain connects TRBV20-1 to TRBJ2-1; D gene unclear. V gave up 0 bases and J gave up 6 bases, with 9 bases separating them. Germline V lookup: CDR1 DFQATT, CDR2 SNEGSKA (reference sequence). There are 13 residues in the CDR3. CDR3 amino acids: CSARDVTTNEQFF. CDR3 bases: TGCAGTGCTAGAGATGTGACCACCAATGAGCAGTTCTTC.

CDR3 nucleotides: TGTGCCAGCAGCCCGGACAGCTTGATAACCTACGAGCAGTACTTC. Translating it yields CASSPDSLITYEQYF. The gene calls are TRBV5-5 and TRBJ2-7; TRBD1 is a possible D gene (6 bases). CDR3 length: 15 amino acids. V lost 4 bases and J lost 2, with 16 bases in between. CDR1 is SGHKS and CDR2 is YYEKEE in the germline V gene (reference sequence).

The V and J genes are TRBV4-2 and TRBJ1-2, with a possible D match to TRBD1 (6 bases). The germline CDR1 and CDR2 sequences are LGHNA and YNFKEQ. This CDR3 has 13 amino acids. The V gene lost 2 bases and the J gene lost 8 bases, with 12 bases spanning the gap. CDR3 sequence reads: CASSQLQGNGYTF. In DNA form, the CDR3 reads TGTGCCAGCAGCCAACTACAGGGAAACGGCTACACCTTC.

This sequence joins TRBV21-1 and TRBJ2-7; the table gives TRBD2 as D, unverified against the DNA. TRBV21-1 has pseudogene status. CDR3 length: 13 residues. DNA for the CDR3: TGTGCCAGCAGCCGGAGGGGACCTTACGAGCAGTACTTC. It yields the protein CASSRRGPYEQYF.

This clonotype was picked up many times. The genes are TRBV20-1 and TRBJ1-5; possible D gene TRBD1, 5 bases. The germline CDR1 and CDR2 sequences are DFQATT and SNEGSKA (reference sequence). The CDR3 sequence is 14 residues long. Trimming shortened V by 3 bases and J by 4 bases, and 13 bases separated the two germline ends. The CDR3 sequence is CSASQRGRNQPQHF. CDR3 nucleotide sequence: TGCAGTGCTAGCCAGAGGGGTCGTAATCAGCCCCAGCATTTT.

V is TRBV10-3 and J is TRBJ2-1, with TRBD2 matching 9 bases. V was clipped by 0 bases and J by 6 bases; unmatched bases: 6. Germline CDR1 ENHRY, CDR2 SYGVKD. This CDR3 is built from 16 residues. The CDR3 DNA reads TGTGCCATCAGTGAGTCGGAGGGGACTAGCTCCAATGAGCAGTTCTTC. Translating it yields CAISESEGTSSNEQFF.

The chain has TRBV29-1 and TRBJ2-1; TRBD1 might be the D (6 bases). V was clipped by 6 bases and J by 2 bases, with 11 bases between them. CDR3 size: 13 residues. In germline, CDR1 is SQVTM, CDR2 ANQGSEA. The CDR3 DNA is TGCAGCGTCGGACAGACTACCTACAATGAGCAGTTCTTC. This gives the protein CSVGQTTYNEQFF.

In its sample, this clonotype was seen a few times. The chain combines TRBV4-3 with TRBJ2-7; D not resolved. V lost 0 bases and J 4 bases, leaving 7 bases between the germline ends. Germline values: CDR1 LGHNA, CDR2 YSLEER. The CDR3 has 13 amino acids. The CDR3 loop reads CASSQERTYEQYF. The CDR3 bases are TGCGCCAGCAGCCAAGAGCGTACTTACGAGCAGTACTTC.